This is a list of T cell receptor beta chains from one sample in a study of blood T cell repertoires in COVID-19. Using immunoSEQ multiplex PCR, the repertoire was profiled, and TCRdb retains in-frame clones only, with some absent. The sample consists of 350,000 to 450,000 clones, approximately 89% of them appearing once. The specimen sequenced was PBMCs or T cells enriched from blood (not recorded which). The receptors derive from a woman aged 40 to 49 who had been exposed to COVID-19. CDR3s include the opening cysteine and the closing phenylalanine or tryptophan. The D gene is left open where the match is weak. Rows give clone size only sometimes, using once, few, many, or a class for an expanded clone.

CDR3 protein,CDR3 DNA,J gene,D gene,V gene,clone size
CASRGGRSPGDTQYF,TGTGCCAGCAGGGGCGGGCGTTCCCCCGGAGATACGCAGTATTTT,TRBJ2-3,NA,TRBV6-5,once
CASSLGGINTGELFF,TGTGCCAGCAGTTTGGGCGGGATAAACACCGGGGAGCTGTTTTTT,TRBJ2-2,NA,TRBV6-2/TRBV6-3,NA
CASSYLGSDEQFF,TGTGCCAGCAGCTACCTAGGAAGCGATGAGCAGTTCTTC,TRBJ2-1,NA,TRBV7-3,NA
CASSSLQGSLRQYF,TGCGCCAGCAGCTCATTACAGGGATCCCTACGGCAGTACTTC,TRBJ2-7,NA,TRBV5-1,NA
CASSIRGQGKTGELFF,TGTGCCAGTAGTATTCGGGGACAGGGAAAAACCGGGGAGCTGTTTTTT,TRBJ2-2,TRBD1,TRBV19,NA
CASSLVGDKKLNTEAFF,TGTGCCAGCAGCTTGGTTGGGGACAAGAAGTTGAACACTGAAGCTTTCTTT,TRBJ1-1,NA,TRBV5-6,once
CASSPERERGSETQYF,TGTGCCAGCAGCCCGGAGCGGGAGCGGGGGTCAGAGACCCAGTACTTC,TRBJ2-5,TRBD2,TRBV5-4,NA
CASSVVPGKGYTF,TGTGCCAGCAGCGTAGTGCCAGGGAAGGGCTACACCTTC,TRBJ1-2,NA,TRBV9,NA
CASSSPRTVNTEAFF,TGTGCCAGCAGTTCCCCCAGGACAGTGAACACTGAAGCTTTCTTT,TRBJ1-1,NA,TRBV6-5,NA
CASSDSGRGGETQYF,TGTGCCAGCAGTGATAGCGGGAGAGGGGGAGAGACCCAGTACTTC,TRBJ2-5,TRBD2,TRBV2,NA
CASSQSTDNQPQHF,TGCGCCAGCAGTCAATCGACAGACAATCAGCCCCAGCATTTT,TRBJ1-5,NA,TRBV23-1,NA
CASSLSGGNQPQHF,TGTGCCAGCAGCTTATCGGGGGGTAATCAGCCCCAGCATTTT,TRBJ1-5,NA,TRBV11-2,NA
CASSPGGSSGVSYGYTF,TGTGCCAGCAGCCCAGGGGGCTCGTCAGGGGTGTCCTATGGCTACACCTTC,TRBJ1-2,TRBD1,TRBV11-3,once
CAWGTDSNYGYTF,TGTGCCTGGGGCACCGACAGCAACTATGGCTACACCTTC,TRBJ1-2,NA,TRBV30,once
CATSTGFNSGNTIYF,TGCGCCACCTCGACAGGTTTCAACTCTGGAAACACCATATATTTT,TRBJ1-3,NA,TRBV10-1,NA
CASSTGLPWKFF,TGTGCCAGCAGTACAGGACTACCCTGGAAGTTCTTC,TRBJ2-1,NA,TRBV12-3/TRBV12-4,NA
CASSLEMKFSELESTDTQYF,TGCGCCAGCAGCTTGGAGATGAAGTTTAGCGAGTTAGAAAGCACAGATACGCAGTATTTT,TRBJ2-3,NA,TRBV5-1,NA
CASSPGDRDSGNTIYF,TGCGCCAGCAGCCCGGGGGACAGGGACTCTGGAAACACCATATATTTT,TRBJ1-3,TRBD1,TRBV5-1,once
CAIKSPLEETQYF,TGTGCCATCAAGTCCCCTTTAGAAGAGACCCAGTACTTC,TRBJ2-5,NA,TRBV10-3,NA
CASSATRQAHEQYF,TGTGCCAGCAGCGCCACCCGGCAGGCCCACGAGCAGTACTTC,TRBJ2-7,NA,TRBV7-9,NA
CASSFDGLYNEQFF,TGTGCCAGCAGTTTTGATGGGCTTTACAATGAGCAGTTCTTC,TRBJ2-1,NA,TRBV27,NA
CASGSTGLDEKLFF,TGTGCCAGCGGGTCGACAGGGCTTGATGAAAAACTGTTTTTT,TRBJ1-4,TRBD1,TRBV6-5,NA
CASSLKTFMNTEAFF,TGTGCCAGCAGCCTCAAGACATTTATGAACACTGAAGCTTTCTTT,TRBJ1-1,NA,TRBV6-6,NA
CASSYSGVYGYTF,TGTGCCAGCAGTTACTCGGGAGTCTATGGCTACACCTTC,TRBJ1-2,NA,TRBV6-2/TRBV6-3,NA
CASSQVTGNYGYTF,TGTGCCAGCAGCCAAGTGACAGGGAACTATGGCTACACCTTC,TRBJ1-2,TRBD1,TRBV14,NA
CASSMGTAYGYTF,TGTGCCAGTAGTATGGGGACAGCCTATGGCTACACCTTC,TRBJ1-2,TRBD1,TRBV19,few
CASSRGGQLETQYF,TGTGCCAGCTCCCGGGGGGGACAGTTAGAGACCCAGTACTTC,TRBJ2-5,NA,TRBV7-3,once
CATRTKGLYGYTF,TGTGCCACGAGGACAAAGGGGCTCTATGGCTACACCTTC,TRBJ1-2,NA,TRBV19,NA
CASSQDQGGEQYF,TGTGCCAGCAGCCAAGATCAGGGGGGCGAGCAGTACTTC,TRBJ2-7,NA,TRBV14,NA
CASSPPWGESSPLHF,TGTGCCAGTAGTCCCCCCTGGGGAGAGAGCTCACCCCTCCACTTT,TRBJ1-6,NA,TRBV19,once
CASSFQTGRDTQYF,TGTGCCAGCAGCTTCCAGACAGGGAGGGATACGCAGTATTTT,TRBJ2-3,NA,TRBV7-9,NA
CASSLAGDTQYF,TGTGCCAGCAGCTTAGCCGGGGATACGCAGTATTTT,TRBJ2-3,NA,TRBV11-2,NA
CASSMGRQATNEKLFF,TGTGCCAGTAGTATGGGGCGACAAGCAACTAATGAAAAACTGTTTTTT,TRBJ1-4,NA,TRBV19,NA
CASSLGGVQETQYF,TGCGCCAGCAGTCTCGGCGGGGTACAAGAGACCCAGTACTTC,TRBJ2-5,NA,TRBV23-1,NA
CASSFRGGPPNGYTF,TGTGCCAGCAGCTTTCGCGGGGGTCCCCCTAATGGCTACACCTTC,TRBJ1-2,NA,TRBV7-2,NA
CASRWGGVNEQFF,TGTGCCAGTAGGTGGGGGGGAGTCAATGAGCAGTTCTTC,TRBJ2-1,TRBD2,TRBV19,NA
CASSRQGENSPLHF,TGTGCCAGCAGCAGACAGGGTGAGAATTCACCCCTCCACTTT,TRBJ1-6,TRBD1,TRBV5-5,NA
CASSPRLAGESSSTDTQYF,TGTGCCAGCAGCCCGAGACTAGCGGGGGAATCCTCTAGCACAGATACGCAGTATTTT,TRBJ2-3,TRBD2,TRBV9,NA
CASSTPLDTDTQYF,TGTGCCAGCAGCACTCCACTAGACACAGATACGCAGTATTTT,TRBJ2-3,NA,TRBV5-4,NA
CASSPRSNTGELFF,TGTGCCAGCAGCCCGCGCTCAAACACCGGGGAGCTGTTTTTT,TRBJ2-2,NA,TRBV11-3,NA
CASSLRSEQYF,TGTGCCAGCAGCTTGAGGAGCGAGCAGTACTTC,TRBJ2-7,NA,TRBV5-4,NA
CASSERWVADSQETQYF,TGTGCCAGCAGTGAACGCTGGGTAGCGGATAGCCAAGAGACCCAGTACTTC,TRBJ2-5,NA,TRBV25-1,NA
CAISAQGGSYEQYF,TGTGCCATCAGCGCACAGGGGGGATCCTACGAGCAGTACTTC,TRBJ2-7,TRBD1,TRBV10-3,NA
CATSGGRDNQPQHF,TGTGCCACCAGTGGCGGCAGGGACAATCAGCCCCAGCATTTT,TRBJ1-5,NA,TRBV24-1,NA
CASRADQRREQYF,TGTGCCAGTAGGGCCGATCAGAGGCGGGAGCAGTACTTC,TRBJ2-7,NA,TRBV19,once
CASSLVTGNYGYTF,TGTGCCAGCAGCTTGGTAACAGGAAACTATGGCTACACCTTC,TRBJ1-2,NA,TRBV11-3,NA
CASRQQGPRAGELFF,TGTGCCAGTAGACAACAGGGTCCCCGGGCCGGGGAGCTGTTTTTT,TRBJ2-2,NA,TRBV19,once
CASSIQAGRNYEQYF,TGTGCCAGTAGTATTCAAGCGGGGAGGAACTACGAGCAGTACTTC,TRBJ2-7,TRBD2,TRBV19,once
CASSKGLFKETQYF,TGTGCCAGCAGCAAGGGACTGTTTAAAGAGACCCAGTACTTC,TRBJ2-5,NA,TRBV5-8,NA
CASSYGEGTAREPQHF,TGTGCCAGCAGTTACGGCGAAGGGACAGCGAGGGAGCCCCAGCATTTT,TRBJ1-5,TRBD1,TRBV6-2/TRBV6-3,NA
CASGSGFNSPLHF,TGTGCCAGCGGGTCAGGGTTCAATTCACCCCTCCACTTT,TRBJ1-6,NA,TRBV7-3,NA
CASSFRAPGQGARYEQYF,TGTGCCAGCAGCTTTCGAGCACCGGGACAGGGGGCGCGGTACGAGCAGTACTTC,TRBJ2-7,TRBD1,TRBV3-1/TRBV3-2,once
CASSLVQRGYNEQFF,TGTGCCAGCAGCTTAGTCCAGCGGGGATACAATGAGCAGTTCTTC,TRBJ2-1,TRBD2,TRBV7-9,NA